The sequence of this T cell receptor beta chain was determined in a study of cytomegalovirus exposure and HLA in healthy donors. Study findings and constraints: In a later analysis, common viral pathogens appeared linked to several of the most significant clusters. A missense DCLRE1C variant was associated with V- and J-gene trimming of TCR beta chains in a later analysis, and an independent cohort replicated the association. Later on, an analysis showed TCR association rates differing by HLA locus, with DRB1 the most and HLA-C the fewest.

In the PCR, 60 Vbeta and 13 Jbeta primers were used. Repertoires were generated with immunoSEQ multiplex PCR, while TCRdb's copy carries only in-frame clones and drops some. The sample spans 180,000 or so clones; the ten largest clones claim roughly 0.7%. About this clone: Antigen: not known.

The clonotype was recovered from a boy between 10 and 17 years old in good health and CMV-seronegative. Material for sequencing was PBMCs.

CDR3 sequence reads: CASSSLSGVGEQYF. CDR3 DNA: TGTGCCAGCAGCTCCCTTAGCGGGGTTGGCGAGCAGTACTTC. The chain recombines TRBV7-6 with TRBJ2-5; 8 nucleotides line up with TRBD2. TRBJ2-7 matches the DNA end more closely, so the J call is doubtful. CDR1 is SGHVS, CDR2 FNYEAQ, per germline. This CDR3 is built from 14 residues.